These 3 T cell receptor beta chains were all obtained from the same sample, sequenced in a study of T cell changes during pregnancy in multiple sclerosis. Measured with immunoSEQ multiplex PCR; TCRdb has only the in-frame clones, and not every one. This table has nearly 50,000 clones, around 94% appearing once. The material was CD4+ T cells from peripheral blood mononuclear cells, obtained in the first trimester of pregnancy. The origin of the receptors is a female donor with multiple sclerosis, enrolled in a pregnancy study.

The chain recombines TRBV20-1 with TRBJ1-1; D not certain. V lost 6 bases to trimming and J lost 1 base, with 3 bases between them. The CDR3 covers 10 residues. Germline V gene lookup returns CDR1 DFQATT and CDR2 SNEGSKA (reference sequence). CDR3 region: CSASNTEAFF. Here the CDR3 DNA reads TGCAGTGCCTCGAACACTGAAGCTTTCTTT.

The V and J genes are TRBV7-2 and TRBJ2-6, with D maybe TRBD1 (5 bases). CDR3 length: 15 residues. The V and J ends lost 5 bases and 2 bases respectively, with 10 bases between them. From germline, CDR1 is SGHTA and CDR2 FQGNSA. The DNA for the CDR3 is TGTGCCAGCAGCCCTTCAGGGCCTGGGGCCAACGTCCTGACTTTC. Residues: CASSPSGPGANVLTF.

V usage is TRBV30 and J usage is TRBJ1-2; 7 bases map to TRBD1. The CDR3 runs to 17 residues. J was trimmed by 2 bases and V by 0 bases; bases with no gene match: 12. Germline values: CDR1 GTSNPN, CDR2 SVGIG (reference sequence). The CDR3 reads CAWSVSLKVRGNYGYTF. In DNA, the CDR3 is TGTGCCTGGAGTGTGAGTCTTAAGGTCAGGGGGAACTATGGCTACACCTTC.